This T cell receptor (beta chain) was found in a study of T cells in Graves' hyperthyroidism and ophthalmopathy. Trimming removed 4 bases at V and 7 bases at J, with 8 bases between. This CDR3 comprises 13 residues. Regions amplified from RNA transcripts were the TCR beta CDR3 regions. Researchers ran a first-round RT-PCR on the TCR CDR3 using the HTBI primer set. In TCRdb, the multiplex PCR reads were re-called with MiXCR into one record per CDR3 protein. The data show 600,000 to 700,000 distinct CDR3 sequences, with about 45% seen just once and roughly 7.2% held by the top ten. Sequences were obtained from peripheral blood or thyroid tissue (not recorded which). The rearrangement links TRBV12-3 or TRBV12-4 to TRBJ1-6; D may be TRBD1 (6 bases). The sequence came from an adult man with Graves' disease, either hyperthyroidism or ophthalmopathy (not recorded which). The CDR3 DNA follows: TGTGCCAGCAGTTGGCAGGGGAATTCACCCCTCCACTTT. This encodes CASSWQGNSPLHF.